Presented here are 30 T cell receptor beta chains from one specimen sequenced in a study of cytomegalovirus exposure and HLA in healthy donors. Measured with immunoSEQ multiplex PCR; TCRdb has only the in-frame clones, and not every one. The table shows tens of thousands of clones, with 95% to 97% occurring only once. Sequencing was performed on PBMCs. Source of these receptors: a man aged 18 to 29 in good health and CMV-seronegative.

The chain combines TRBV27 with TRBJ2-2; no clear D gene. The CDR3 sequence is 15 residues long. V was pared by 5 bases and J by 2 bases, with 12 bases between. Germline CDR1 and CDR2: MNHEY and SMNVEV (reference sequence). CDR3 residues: CASSPPIGNTGELFF. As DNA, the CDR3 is TGTGCCAGCAGTCCCCCAATCGGTAACACCGGGGAGCTGTTTTTT.

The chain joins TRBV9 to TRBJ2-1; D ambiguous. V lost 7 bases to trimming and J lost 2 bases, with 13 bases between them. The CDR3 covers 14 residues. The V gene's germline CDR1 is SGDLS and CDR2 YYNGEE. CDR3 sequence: CASFGGSPYNEQFF. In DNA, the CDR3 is TGTGCCAGCTTTGGCGGCAGCCCCTACAATGAGCAGTTCTTC.

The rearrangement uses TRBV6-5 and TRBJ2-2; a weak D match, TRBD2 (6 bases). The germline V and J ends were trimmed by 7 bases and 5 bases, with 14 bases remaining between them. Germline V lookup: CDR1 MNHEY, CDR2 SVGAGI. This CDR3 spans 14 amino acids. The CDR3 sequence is CASNLGRGTGELFF. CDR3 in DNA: TGTGCCAGCAACCTCGGGCGGGGAACCGGGGAGCTGTTTTTT.

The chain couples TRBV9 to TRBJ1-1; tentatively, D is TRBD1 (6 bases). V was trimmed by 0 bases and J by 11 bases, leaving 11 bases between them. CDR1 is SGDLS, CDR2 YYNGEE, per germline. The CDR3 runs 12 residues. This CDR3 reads CASSVAGGAAFF. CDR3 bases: TGTGCCAGCAGCGTAGCGGGGGGGGCGGCTTTCTTT.

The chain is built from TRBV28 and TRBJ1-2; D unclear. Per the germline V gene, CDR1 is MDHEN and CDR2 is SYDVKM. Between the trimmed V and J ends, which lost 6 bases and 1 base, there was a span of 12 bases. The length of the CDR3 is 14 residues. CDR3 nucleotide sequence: TGTGCCAGCAGAGGAGGAGACTTTAACTATGGCTACACCTTC. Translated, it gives CASRGGDFNYGYTF.

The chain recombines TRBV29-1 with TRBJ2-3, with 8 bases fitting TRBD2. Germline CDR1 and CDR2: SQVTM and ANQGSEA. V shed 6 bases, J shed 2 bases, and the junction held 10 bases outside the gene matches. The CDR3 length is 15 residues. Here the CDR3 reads CSVPAGGTFTDTQYF. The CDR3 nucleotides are TGCAGCGTACCCGCGGGGGGCACTTTCACAGATACGCAGTATTTT.

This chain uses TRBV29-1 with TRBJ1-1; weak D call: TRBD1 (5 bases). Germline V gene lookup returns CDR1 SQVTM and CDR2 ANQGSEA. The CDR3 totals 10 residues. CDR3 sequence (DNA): TGCTCCGGGGGGGGAACTGAAGCTTTCTTT. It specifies CSGGGTEAFF.

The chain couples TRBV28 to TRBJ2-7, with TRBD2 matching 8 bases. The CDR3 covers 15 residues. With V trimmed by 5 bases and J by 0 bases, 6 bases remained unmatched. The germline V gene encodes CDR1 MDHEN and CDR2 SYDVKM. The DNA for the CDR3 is TGTGCCAGCAGTCTCACTAGCGGTAACTCCTACGAGCAGTACTTC. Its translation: CASSLTSGNSYEQYF. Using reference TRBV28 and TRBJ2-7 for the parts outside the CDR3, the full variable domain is DVKVTQSSRYLVKRTGEKVFLECVQDMDHENMFWYRQDPGLGLRLIYFSYDVKMKEKGDIPEGYSVSREKKERFSLILESASTNQTSMYLCASSLTSGNSYEQYFGPGTRLTVT.

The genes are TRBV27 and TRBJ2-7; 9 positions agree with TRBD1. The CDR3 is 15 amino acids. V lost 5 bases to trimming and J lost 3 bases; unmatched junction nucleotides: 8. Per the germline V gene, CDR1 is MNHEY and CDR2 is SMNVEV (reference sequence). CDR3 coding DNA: TGTGCCAGCAGTGATACCGGGACAGGGCGCTACGAGCAGTACTTC. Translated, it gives CASSDTGTGRYEQYF.

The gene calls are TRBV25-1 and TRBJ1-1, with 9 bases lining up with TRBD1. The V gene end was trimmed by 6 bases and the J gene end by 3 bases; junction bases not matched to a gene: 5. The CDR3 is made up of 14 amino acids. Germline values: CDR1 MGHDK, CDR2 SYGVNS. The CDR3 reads CASREQGAYTEAFF. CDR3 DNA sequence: TGTGCCAGCAGGGAACAGGGGGCTTACACTGAAGCTTTCTTT.

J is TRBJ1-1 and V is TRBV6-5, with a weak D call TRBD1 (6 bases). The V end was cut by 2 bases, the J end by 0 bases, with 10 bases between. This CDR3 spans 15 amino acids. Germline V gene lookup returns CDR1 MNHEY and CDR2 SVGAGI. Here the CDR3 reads CASSYGAGVNTEAFF. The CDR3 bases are TGTGCCAGCAGTTACGGGGCAGGGGTGAACACTGAAGCTTTCTTT.

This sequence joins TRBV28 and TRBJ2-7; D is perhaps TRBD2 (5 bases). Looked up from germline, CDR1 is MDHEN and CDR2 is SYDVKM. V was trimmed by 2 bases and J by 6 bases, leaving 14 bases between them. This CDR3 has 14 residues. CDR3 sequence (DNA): TGTGCCAGCAGTTTAGGAGGTATGATAGGCGAGCAGTACTTC. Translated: CASSLGGMIGEQYF.

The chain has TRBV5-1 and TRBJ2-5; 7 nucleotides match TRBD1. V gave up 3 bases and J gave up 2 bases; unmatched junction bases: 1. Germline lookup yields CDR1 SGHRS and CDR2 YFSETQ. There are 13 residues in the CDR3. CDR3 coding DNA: TGCGCCAGCAGCTCAGGGGGACAAGAGACCCAGTACTTC. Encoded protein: CASSSGGQETQYF.

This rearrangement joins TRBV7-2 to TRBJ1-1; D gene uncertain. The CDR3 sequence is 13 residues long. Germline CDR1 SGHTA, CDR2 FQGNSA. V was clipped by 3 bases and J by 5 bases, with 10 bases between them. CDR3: CASSFGRGTEAFF. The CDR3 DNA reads TGTGCCAGCAGCTTTGGACGGGGAACTGAAGCTTTCTTT.

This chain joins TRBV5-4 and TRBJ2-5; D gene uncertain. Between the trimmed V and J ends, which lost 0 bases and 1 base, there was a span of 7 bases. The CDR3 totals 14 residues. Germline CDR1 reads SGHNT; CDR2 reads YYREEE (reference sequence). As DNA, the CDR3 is TGTGCCAGCAGCTTGGCGCAGTTCCAAGAGACCCAGTACTTC. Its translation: CASSLAQFQETQYF.

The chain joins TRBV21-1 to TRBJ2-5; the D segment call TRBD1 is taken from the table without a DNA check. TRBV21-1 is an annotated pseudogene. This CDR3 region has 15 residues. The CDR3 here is CASSKGDRGWETQYF. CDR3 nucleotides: TGTGCCAGCAGCAAAGGGGACAGGGGTTGGGAGACCCAGTACTTC.

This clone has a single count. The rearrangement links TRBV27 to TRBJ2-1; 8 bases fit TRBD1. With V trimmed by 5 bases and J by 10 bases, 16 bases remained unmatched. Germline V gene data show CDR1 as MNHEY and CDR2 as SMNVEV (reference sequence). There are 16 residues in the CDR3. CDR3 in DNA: TGTGCCAGCAGTCACCTTCCGGACAGGGTACATGTGGAGCAGTTCTTC. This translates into CASSHLPDRVHVEQFF.

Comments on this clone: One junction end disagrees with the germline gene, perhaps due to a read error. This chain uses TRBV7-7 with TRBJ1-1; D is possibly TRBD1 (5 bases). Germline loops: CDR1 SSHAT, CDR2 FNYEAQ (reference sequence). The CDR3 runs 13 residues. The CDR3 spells CASSSDRNTEAFF. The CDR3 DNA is TGTGCTAGCAGCTCAGACAGGAACACTGAAGCTTTCTTT.

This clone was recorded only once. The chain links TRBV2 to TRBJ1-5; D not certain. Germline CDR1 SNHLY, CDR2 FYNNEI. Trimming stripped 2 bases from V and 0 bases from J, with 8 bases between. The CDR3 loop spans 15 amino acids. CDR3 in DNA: TGTGCCAGCAGTGAATCACGGGGTAGCAATCAGCCCCAGCATTTT. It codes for CASSESRGSNQPQHF.

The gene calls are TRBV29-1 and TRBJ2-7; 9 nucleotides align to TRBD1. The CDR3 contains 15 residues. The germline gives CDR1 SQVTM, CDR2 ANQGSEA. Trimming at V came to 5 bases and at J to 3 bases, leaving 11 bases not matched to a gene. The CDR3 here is CSVQAGQGSIYEQYF. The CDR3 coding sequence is TGCAGCGTTCAGGCCGGACAGGGGAGTATCTACGAGCAGTACTTC.

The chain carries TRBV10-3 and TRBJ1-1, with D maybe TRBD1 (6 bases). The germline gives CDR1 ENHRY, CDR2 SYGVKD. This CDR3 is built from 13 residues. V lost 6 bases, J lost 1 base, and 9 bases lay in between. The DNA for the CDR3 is TGTGCCATCAGAACGGACAGGAACACTGAAGCTTTCTTT. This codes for CAIRTDRNTEAFF.

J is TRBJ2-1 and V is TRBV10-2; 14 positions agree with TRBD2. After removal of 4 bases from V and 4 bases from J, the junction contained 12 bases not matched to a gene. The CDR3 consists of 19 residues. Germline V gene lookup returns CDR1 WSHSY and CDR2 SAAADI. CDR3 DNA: TGCGCCAGCAGTGGGTCGACCTCGACTAGCGGGAGGGGGTACAATGAGCAGTTCTTC. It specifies CASSGSTSTSGRGYNEQFF.

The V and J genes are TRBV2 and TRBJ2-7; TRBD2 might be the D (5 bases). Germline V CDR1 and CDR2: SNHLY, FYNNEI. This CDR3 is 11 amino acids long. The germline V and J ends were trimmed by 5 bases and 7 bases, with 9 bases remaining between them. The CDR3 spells CASSPRLEQYF. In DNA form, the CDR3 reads TGTGCCAGCAGTCCAAGACTAGAGCAGTACTTC.

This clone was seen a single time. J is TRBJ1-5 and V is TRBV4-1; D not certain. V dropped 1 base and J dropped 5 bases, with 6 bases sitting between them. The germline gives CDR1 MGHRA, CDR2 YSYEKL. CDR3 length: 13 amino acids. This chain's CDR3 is CASSQAGDQPQHF. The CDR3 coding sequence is TGCGCCAGCAGCCAAGCCGGGGATCAGCCCCAGCATTTT.

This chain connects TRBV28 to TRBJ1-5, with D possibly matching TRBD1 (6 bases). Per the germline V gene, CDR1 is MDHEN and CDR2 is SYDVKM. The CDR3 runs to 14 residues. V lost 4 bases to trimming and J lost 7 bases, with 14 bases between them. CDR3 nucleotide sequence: TGTGCCAGCAGTTCCACAGGGACCCGGCAGCCCCAGCATTTT. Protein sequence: CASSSTGTRQPQHF.

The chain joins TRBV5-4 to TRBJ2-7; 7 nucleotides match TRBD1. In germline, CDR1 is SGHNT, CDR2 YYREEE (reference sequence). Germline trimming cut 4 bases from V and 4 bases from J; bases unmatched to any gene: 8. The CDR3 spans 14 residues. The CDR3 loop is CASSRMDRQYEQYF. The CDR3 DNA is TGTGCCAGCAGCCGAATGGACAGGCAATACGAGCAGTACTTC.

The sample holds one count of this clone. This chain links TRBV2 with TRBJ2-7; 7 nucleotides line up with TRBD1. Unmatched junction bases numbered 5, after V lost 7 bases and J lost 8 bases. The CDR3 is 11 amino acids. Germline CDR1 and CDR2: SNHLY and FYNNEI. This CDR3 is CASKGQSKQYF. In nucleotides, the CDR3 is TGTGCCAGCAAGGGACAGTCAAAGCAGTACTTC.

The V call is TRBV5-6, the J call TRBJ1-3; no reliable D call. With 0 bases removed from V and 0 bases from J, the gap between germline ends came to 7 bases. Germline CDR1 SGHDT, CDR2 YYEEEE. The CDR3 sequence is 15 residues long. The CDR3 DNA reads TGTGCCAGCAGCTTGGGGCACCTCTCTGGAAACACCATATATTTT. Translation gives CASSLGHLSGNTIYF. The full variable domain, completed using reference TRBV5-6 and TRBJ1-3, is DAGVTQSPTHLIKTRGQQVTLRCSPKSGHDTVSWYQQALGQGPQFIFQYYEEEERQRGNFPDRFSGHQFPNYSSELNVNALLLGDSALYLCASSLGHLSGNTIYFGEGSWLTVV.

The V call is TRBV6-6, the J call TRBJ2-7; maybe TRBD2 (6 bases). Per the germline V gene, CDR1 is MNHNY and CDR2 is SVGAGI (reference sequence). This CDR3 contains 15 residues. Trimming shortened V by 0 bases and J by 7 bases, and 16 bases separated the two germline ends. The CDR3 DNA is TGTGCCAGCAGTTACTCCCGGGACTCCCTGGGTGAGCAGTACTTC. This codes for CASSYSRDSLGEQYF.

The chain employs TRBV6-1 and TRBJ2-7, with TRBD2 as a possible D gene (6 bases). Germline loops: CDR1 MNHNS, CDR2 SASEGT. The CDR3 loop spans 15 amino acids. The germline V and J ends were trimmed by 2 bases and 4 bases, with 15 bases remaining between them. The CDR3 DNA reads TGTGCCAGCAGTGAACCTGGGACTGGGACTTACGAGCAGTACTTC. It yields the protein CASSEPGTGTYEQYF.